A selection of T cell receptor beta chains follows, all from one sample in a study of identical twins. TCRdb reanalysed the 5' RACE reads using MiXCR and keeps one entry per CDR3 protein. This sample carries approximately 1.8 million distinct CDR3 sequences, roughly 35% of them seen once, and the ten largest clones take about 0.3%. The sample consisted of cord blood. The source of these receptors is a newborn girl in good health. CDR3s include the opening cysteine and the closing phenylalanine or tryptophan. Each record gives: J gene, D gene, clone size, V gene, CDR3 DNA, CDR3 protein. A D gene is named only where the DNA matches it firmly. Clone size is shown for a subset of rows, as once, few, many or a class of expanded clone.

TRBJ1-1,-,-,TRBV20-1,TGCAGTGCTAGCCCCCAAACAGGGACCACTGAAGCTTTCTTT,CSASPQTGTTEAFF
TRBJ2-1,TRBD1,few,TRBV11-2,TGTGCCAGCAGCTTAGTCGTCAGGGGGAGCTCCTACAATGAGCAGTTCTTC,CASSLVVRGSSYNEQFF
TRBJ2-3,-,few,TRBV20-1,TGCAGTGCTTGGGCGGGGAGCACAGATACGCAGTATTTT,CSAWAGSTDTQYF
TRBJ2-7,-,-,TRBV29-1,TGCAGCACCCGGGACGGCCCGAGGGGTTTCGAGCAGTACTTC,CSTRDGPRGFEQYF
TRBJ2-1,-,-,TRBV4-1,TGCGCCAGCAGCCAACCCCACGGAGATGAGCAGTTCTTC,CASSQPHGDEQFF
TRBJ2-1,-,-,TRBV7-2,TGTGCCAGCAGCTTAGTAGGGTTGAGTATCGGGAATGAGCAGTTCTTC,CASSLVGLSIGNEQFF
TRBJ2-3,-,-,TRBV6-6,TGTGCCAGCAGTTACTCGATCGGCTTGGGCACAGATACGCAGTATTTT,CASSYSIGLGTDTQYF
TRBJ2-3,TRBD2,few,TRBV4-2,TGTGCCAGCAGCCGCCTCTCGATTGCGGGGGGCGAGGCTAGCACGTATTTT,CASSRLSIAGGEASTYF
TRBJ1-5,TRBD1,-,TRBV6-6,TGTGCCAGCAGTTACGGGACAGCCTCCAGTCAGCCCCAGCATTTT,CASSYGTASSQPQHF
TRBJ2-1,-,-,TRBV11-3,TGTGCCAGCAGCTTAGGGGGGACTGTCATGGTCGATGAGCAGTTCTTC,CASSLGGTVMVDEQFF